Listed here is a single T cell receptor (beta chain). Its antigen is currently unknown. The data are from a study of siplizumab effects on memory and regulatory T cells. Study-wide points: Naive T cells appeared more varied than memory cells and looked like key alloresponse contributors.

Clones were read by immunoSEQ multiplex PCR, and TCRdb kept only the in-frame ones, dropping some. The repertoire holds about 82,000 clones, with over 80% as singletons. This CDR3 has 14 amino acids. Trimming pared 2 bases from V and 0 bases from J, leaving 8 bases between. Per the germline V gene, CDR1 is SGHTA and CDR2 is FQGNSA. The sequence came from a human donor in good health. Material for sequencing was Tregs sorted from blood. This chain uses TRBV7-2 with TRBJ2-7, with a weak D call TRBD2 (5 bases). The CDR3 sequence: CASSLQRNSYEQYF. The CDR3 bases are TGTGCCAGCAGCTTACAGCGGAACTCCTACGAGCAGTACTTC. Variable domain in full (rest from reference TRBV7-2 and TRBJ2-7): GAGVSQSPSNKVTEKGKDVELRCDPISGHTALYWYRQSLGQGLEFLIYFQGNSAPDKSGLPSDRFSAERTGGSVSTLTIQRTQQEDSAVYLCASSLQRNSYEQYFGPGTRLTVT.